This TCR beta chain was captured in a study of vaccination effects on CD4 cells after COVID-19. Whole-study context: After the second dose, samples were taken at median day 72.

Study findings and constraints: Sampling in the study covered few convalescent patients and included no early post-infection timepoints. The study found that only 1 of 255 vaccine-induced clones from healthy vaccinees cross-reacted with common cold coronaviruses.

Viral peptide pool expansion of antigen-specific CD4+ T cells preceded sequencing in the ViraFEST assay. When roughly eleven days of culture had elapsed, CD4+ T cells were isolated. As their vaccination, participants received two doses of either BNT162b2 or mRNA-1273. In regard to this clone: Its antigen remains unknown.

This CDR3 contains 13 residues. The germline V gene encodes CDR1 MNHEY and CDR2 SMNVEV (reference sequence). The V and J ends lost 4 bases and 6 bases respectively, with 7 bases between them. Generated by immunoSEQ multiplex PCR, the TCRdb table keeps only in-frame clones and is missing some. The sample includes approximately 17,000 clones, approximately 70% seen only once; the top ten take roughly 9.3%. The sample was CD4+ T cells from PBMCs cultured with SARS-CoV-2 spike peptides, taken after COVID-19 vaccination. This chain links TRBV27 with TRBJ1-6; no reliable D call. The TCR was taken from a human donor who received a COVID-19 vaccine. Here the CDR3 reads CASSSQRNSPLHF. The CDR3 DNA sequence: TGTGCCAGCAGTTCACAGCGTAATTCACCCCTCCACTTT.